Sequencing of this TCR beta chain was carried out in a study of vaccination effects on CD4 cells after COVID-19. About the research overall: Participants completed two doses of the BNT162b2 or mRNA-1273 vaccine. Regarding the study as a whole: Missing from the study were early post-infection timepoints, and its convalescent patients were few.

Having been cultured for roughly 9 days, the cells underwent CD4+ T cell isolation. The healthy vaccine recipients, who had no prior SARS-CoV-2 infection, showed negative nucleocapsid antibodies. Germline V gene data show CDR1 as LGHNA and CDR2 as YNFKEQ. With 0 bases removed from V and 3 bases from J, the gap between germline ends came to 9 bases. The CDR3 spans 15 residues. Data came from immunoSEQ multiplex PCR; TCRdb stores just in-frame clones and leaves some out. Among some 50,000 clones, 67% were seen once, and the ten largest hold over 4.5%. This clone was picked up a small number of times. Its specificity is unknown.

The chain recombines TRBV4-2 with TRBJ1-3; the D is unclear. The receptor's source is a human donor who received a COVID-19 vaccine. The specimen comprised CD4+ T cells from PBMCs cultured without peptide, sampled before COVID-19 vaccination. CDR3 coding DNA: TGTGCCAGCAGCCAAGATCCAGGACTTGGAAACACCATATATTTT. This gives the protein CASSQDPGLGNTIYF.